This T cell receptor (beta chain) was documented in a study of molecular identifiers for immune sequencing clone quantification. Study information: Sequencing covered four of five parts into which replicate RNA from around 20,000 or 100,000 naive CD8 cells was split.

With respect to this clonotype: Its matching antigen is unknown.

Sorting recovered naive CD8 T cells on a CD8+CD4-CCR7+CD45RA+ profile. From germline, CDR1 is DFQATT and CDR2 SNEGSKA (reference sequence). The CDR3 loop spans 11 amino acids. V gave up 2 bases and J gave up 4 bases, with 5 bases separating them. Study-wide findings and caveats: The study reportedly detected spiked Jurkat TCR RNA from one cell among about a million naive cells.

From the PCR reads, TCRdb called clonotypes with MiXCR, one entry per CDR3 protein. The table lists some 10,000 distinct CDR3 sequences, 15% to 20% of them singletons. The chain combines TRBV20-1 with TRBJ1-1; no firm D call. This sequence originates from a human donor in good health. Some libraries in this study had Jurkat cell RNA spiked in. Specimen: naive CD8+ T cells from blood, with Jurkat cell RNA spiked in. Noted subset: FACS-sorted CD8+CD4-CCR7+CD45RA+ naive T cells. For the CDR3, the DNA is TGCAGTGCTAGACTGATCACTGAAGCTTTCTTT. Its protein product is CSARLITEAFF.